This T cell receptor (beta chain) was documented in a study of T cells of healthy individuals (dated by TCRdb to the late 2010s). The method behind the library was 5' RACE. Sequencing relied on an Illumina MiSeq. Clones were called with MiXCR by TCRdb after fastp trimmed the public reads at Q25, and only in-frame beta chains were retained. Rows are combined by CDR3 protein, so each entry shows the most common genes and DNA. This sample comprises about 53,000 distinct CDR3 sequences, under 15% of them detected only once. Of the sample, roughly 15% is held by the ten largest clones. This clonotype was found many times. Its antigen specificity is not known. The junction departs from the called germline gene at one end, perhaps through a read error. The clonotype was recovered from a human donor in good health.

In nucleotides, the sequence is TGTGCCACCAGTGATTTGCAAGATATCCGCTTC. Protein translation: CATSDLQDIRF. The sequence is built from TRBV24-1 and TRBJ2-1; no D gene call is confident. Reading from cysteine to phenylalanine, the CDR3 counts 11 amino acids. Only CDR3 DNA is held: 33 bases, read in frame from base 1. CDR1 and CDR2 were assigned from the germline V gene as KGHDR and SFDVKD.